The 4 T cell receptor beta chains below were found in one sample sequenced in a study of shared clonotypes between healthy human individuals. Generated by immunoSEQ multiplex PCR, the TCRdb table keeps only in-frame clones and is missing some. Among 1,400,000 or so clones listed, 98% to 99% were seen once. The sequenced material came from naive CD4+ T cells sorted from blood. Subset denoted: CD45RA+ positively selected. Every receptor here comes from a man aged 30 to 45 in good health.

The chain carries TRBV18 and TRBJ2-3; 9 bases fit TRBD1. The CDR3 spans 16 residues. Trimming cost V 5 bases and J 2 bases; bases outside gene matches: 8. Germline CDR1 is KGHSH and CDR2 is LQKENI. The CDR3 protein is CASSRSRQGDTDTQYF. In DNA form, the CDR3 reads TGTGCCAGCTCAAGAAGTCGACAGGGGGACACAGATACGCAGTATTTT.

V usage is TRBV5-5 and J usage is TRBJ1-4, with 7 bases matching TRBD1. The V and J ends lost 5 bases and 3 bases, in that order; junction bases with no gene match: 4. Per germline, CDR1 SGHKS and CDR2 YYEKEE (reference sequence). This CDR3 spans 14 amino acids. CDR3 amino acids: CASRTDRSNEKLFF. The CDR3 DNA reads TGTGCCAGCAGGACGGACAGGTCTAATGAAAAACTGTTTTTT.

CDR3 amino acids: CASSPRLNTEAFF. The DNA for the CDR3 is TGTGCCAGCTCACCACGGTTAAACACTGAAGCTTTCTTT. This chain uses TRBV18 with TRBJ1-1; no reliable D call. V dropped 1 base and J dropped 2 bases, with 5 bases sitting between them. CDR1 and CDR2 from the germline V gene are KGHSH and LQKENI. The length of the CDR3 is 13 residues.

The CDR3 nucleotides are TGTGCCAGCAGCCTGGACAGGGGGCAGGGTGAAAAACTGTTTTTT. It codes for CASSLDRGQGEKLFF. The chain carries TRBV5-4 and TRBJ1-4, with 11 bases identical to TRBD1. The CDR3 runs to 15 residues. Looked up from germline, CDR1 is SGHNT and CDR2 is YYREEE (reference sequence). The J segment lost 7 bases and the V segment lost 4 bases, leaving 6 bases of the junction unmatched.